This entry concerns a single TCR beta chain. This specimen belongs to a study of OX40 agonist ivuxolimab in advanced cancers. Per germline, CDR1 LGHNA and CDR2 YSLEER. V was trimmed by 0 bases and J by 6 bases, leaving 12 bases between them. CDR3 length: 15 residues. Libraries were prepared by immunoSEQ multiplex PCR; TCRdb keeps only in-frame clonotypes and omits some of them. The repertoire has about 54,000 clones, roughly 86% of them found once; the top ten carry approximately 1.2%. The source was CD4+ or CD8+ T cells sorted from blood, collected in a trial of the OX40 agonist ivuxolimab. The chain uses TRBV4-3 and TRBJ1-5, with D tentatively TRBD1 (6 bases). The clonotype was recovered from an adult with an advanced solid tumor such as melanoma, head and neck, liver or kidney cancer. The CDR3 DNA reads as TGCGCCAGCAGCCAAGATATGGGGGGCGGTCAGCCCCAGCATTTT. Amino acid sequence: CASSQDMGGGQPQHF.